Here is one T cell receptor (beta chain) with its context. The sample holds a few counts of this clonotype. This clone's antigen is unknown. Base qualities were left out, and no much larger clone turns up one base away. V loses 0 bases, J loses 8 bases, and the germline ends lie 8 bases apart. CDR1 and CDR2, looked up from the germline V gene, are ENHRY and SYGVKD. The CDR3 numbers 13 residues from cysteine through phenylalanine. Only CDR3 DNA remains: 39 bases, in frame from the first base. This sample stems from a study of T cell repertoires in cytomegalovirus infection (dated by TCRdb to about 2019). About the study as a whole: Because public TCR beta signatures pointed to carriage of CMV infection together with the matching HLA type, the HLA type of each donor mattered for the analysis. The study at large found these results: In both this cohort and an independent cohort of several hundred donors, the cumulative frequency of public TCR beta family members distinguished carriers of CMV infection plus the relevant HLA type. The ex vivo response was dominated by HLA-C-restricted CMV-specific TCR beta clonotypes, and the single most frequent clonotype in two of eight donors was supplied by these HLA-C-restricted clonotypes.

The listed sequencing device is Illumina HiSeq 1500. TCRdb passed the public sequencing reads through fastp at Q25 and MiXCR, retaining productive beta sequences. Each entry is one CDR3 protein sequence, shown with its most common DNA and genes. This sample is represented by some 400,000 distinct CDR3 sequences; 18% of them were singletons. The top ten clonotypes cover under 9% of the sample. This sequence uses TRBV10-3 and TRBJ2-1; no confident D gene assignment can be made. The receptor was isolated from a human donor in good health (CMV status not recorded). Some clones in this sample may be carry-over from other donors' samples. Source material: PBMCs. The DNA sequence reads TGTGCCATCAGTGAGTCGACCCCACATGAGCAGTTCTTC. Its translation is CAISESTPHEQFF.